This T cell receptor (beta chain) was identified in a study of blood T cell repertoires in COVID-19. The protocol was immunoSEQ multiplex PCR, while the TCRdb copy is restricted to in-frame clones and leaves out a portion. The repertoire includes around 18,000 clones, about nine tenths of them detected once, and roughly an eighth sits in the top ten. Germline V gene data show CDR1 as LNHDA and CDR2 as SQIVND (reference sequence). V lost 8 bases, J lost 10 bases, and 13 bases stayed unmatched. The CDR3 has 14 amino acids. Source material: peripheral blood. V usage is TRBV19 and J usage is TRBJ1-4; 7 nucleotides agree with TRBD1. The TCR was taken from a human donor in a cohort sampled during active COVID-19. The CDR3 sequence is CASQVQGREGKLFF. The CDR3 DNA reads as TGTGCCAGTCAGGTACAGGGGCGCGAGGGAAAACTGTTTTTT.